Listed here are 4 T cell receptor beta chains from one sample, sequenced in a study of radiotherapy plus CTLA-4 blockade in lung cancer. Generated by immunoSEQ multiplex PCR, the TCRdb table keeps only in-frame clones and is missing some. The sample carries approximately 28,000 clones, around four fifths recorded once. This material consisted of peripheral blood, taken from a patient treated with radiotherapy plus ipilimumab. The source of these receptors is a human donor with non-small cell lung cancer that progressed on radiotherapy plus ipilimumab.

Here the CDR3 reads CASSLSWGNEKLFF. The CDR3 bases are TGCGCCAGCAGCTTAAGTTGGGGTAATGAAAAACTGTTTTTT. The J gene is TRBJ1-4, the V gene TRBV5-1; the D is unclear. This CDR3 spans 14 amino acids. V lost 2 bases, J lost 4 bases, and 9 bases lay in between. The germline gives CDR1 SGHRS, CDR2 YFSETQ.

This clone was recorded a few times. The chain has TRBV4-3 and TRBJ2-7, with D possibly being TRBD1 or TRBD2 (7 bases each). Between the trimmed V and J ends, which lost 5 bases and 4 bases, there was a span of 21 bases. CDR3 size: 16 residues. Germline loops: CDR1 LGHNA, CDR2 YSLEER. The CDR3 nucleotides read TGCGCCAGCAGCGCAGGGGGGGGGACAGAGGCTTACGAGCAGTACTTC. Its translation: CASSAGGGTEAYEQYF.

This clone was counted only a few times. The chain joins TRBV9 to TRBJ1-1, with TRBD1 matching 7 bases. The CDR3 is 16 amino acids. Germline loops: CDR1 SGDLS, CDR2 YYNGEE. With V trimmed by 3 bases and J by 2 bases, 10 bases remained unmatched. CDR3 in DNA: TGTGCCAGCAGCGAAAGGGAGGGGGCCTCCAACACTGAAGCTTTCTTT. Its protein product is CASSEREGASNTEAFF.

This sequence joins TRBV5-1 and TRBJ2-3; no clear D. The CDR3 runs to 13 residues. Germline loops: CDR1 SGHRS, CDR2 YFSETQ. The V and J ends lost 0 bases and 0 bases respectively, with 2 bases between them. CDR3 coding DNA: TGCGCCAGCAGCTTGGCTAGCACAGATACGCAGTATTTT. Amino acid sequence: CASSLASTDTQYF.